Here is one T cell receptor (beta chain) with its context. Its antigen is not identified. There are 18 residues in the CDR3. With 6 bases clipped from V and 0 bases from J, the junction kept 11 bases outside the gene matches. Germline V gene data show CDR1 as SGHRS and CDR2 as YFSETQ. The sample is drawn from a study of a mutant IDH1 vaccine in newly diagnosed glioma. Profiling relied on immunoSEQ multiplex PCR, and the TCRdb table lists in-frame clones only, not all of them. The sample lists tens of thousands of clones, roughly 90% occurring once. Regarding time point: week 5, during vaccination. Alongside topical imiquimod, each dose of vaccine comprised 300 ug of mutant IDH1 20-mer peptide.

This TCR was sampled from a woman aged 50 to 60 with glioma. The V gene is TRBV5-1, the J gene TRBJ2-3; 12 positions match TRBD2. The specimen was PBMCs, collected from a glioma patient whose treatment included an IDH1 peptide vaccine. CDR3 nucleotide sequence: TGCGCCAGCACCCCGGGAACTAGCGGGAGGACTAGCACAGATACGCAGTATTTT. Residues: CASTPGTSGRTSTDTQYF.